This T cell receptor beta chain emerged from a study of cytomegalovirus exposure and HLA in healthy donors. V was trimmed by 4 bases and J by 1 base, leaving 11 bases between them. This CDR3 region has 14 residues. Germline values: CDR1 MNHNS, CDR2 SASEGT. The PCR made use of 60 Vbeta and 13 Jbeta primers. TCRdb's table, derived via immunoSEQ multiplex PCR, lists solely in-frame clones and lacks some. The sample records under 200,000 clones, more than 75% being singletons. This clone was found a few times. This receptor was obtained from a woman in her fifties or sixties in good health and CMV-seropositive. The sample taken for sequencing was PBMCs. This chain connects TRBV6-1 to TRBJ2-7; possibly TRBD2 for D (6 bases). CDR3 DNA sequence: TGTGCCAGCAGTGCCGAGGAGGGGTCCTACGAGCAGTACTTC. It is translated as CASSAEEGSYEQYF.